This paragraph covers one T cell receptor (beta chain) sequence. What it recognizes is unknown. These data originate in a study of blood T cell dynamics during melanoma immunotherapy. Overall study: First-line therapy was either pembrolizumab or nivolumab with ipilimumab for metastatic melanoma.

The study's findings and limits: Disease-control patients' PBMC repertoires became either more clonal or more diverse at W3.

Time point denoted: pre-treatment baseline. Blood was drawn before treatment and at week 3 after checkpoint blockade. This table comes from immunoSEQ multiplex PCR, and its TCRdb copy is limited to in-frame clones, with some not included. The sample shows more than 6,000 clones, approximately 83% of them seen only once. Germline loops: CDR1 LNHDA, CDR2 SQIVND (reference sequence). V shed 10 bases and J 8 bases; nucleotides not matched to a gene: 10. The CDR3 has 13 residues. Source: blood, taken from a patient treated with checkpoint blockade. The chain joins TRBV19 to TRBJ1-4; 7 bases map to TRBD1. This TCR was sampled from a human donor with melanoma. Some clones in this sample may be carry-over from other donors' samples. CDR3 sequence reads: CATTRQGREKLFF. The CDR3 nucleotides are TGTGCCACCACGAGACAGGGCCGGGAAAAACTGTTTTTT.